Reported below is one T cell receptor beta chain. Its cognate antigen has yet to be identified. It has no much larger one-base neighbor in the sample; base qualities were not kept. The CDR3 measures 13 amino acids from cysteine to phenylalanine. Just CDR3 DNA is preserved here, 39 bases in frame from base 1. Via the germline V gene (reference sequence), CDR1 is SGHNT and CDR2 YYREEE. At the junction V is shortened by 3 bases and J by 6 bases, with 13 bases in between. These data are taken from a study of T cell changes during pregnancy in multiple sclerosis (dated by TCRdb to about 2019). In the study overall: The study examined how the T cell repertoire changed over the course of pregnancy in women with multiple sclerosis.

The library was made by the immunoSEQ multiplex PCR assay. TCRdb provides this immuneACCESS table in a form limited to in-frame rearrangements. Some clones are lacking; in checked studies, under half of them reflect an unresolved V gene, and why the rest are absent is not known. Here the sample has around 40,000 clones; 90% to 95% occur a single time. The ten most abundant clones make up around 0.5% of the sample. The clonotype originates from a female donor in good health, enrolled as a control in a pregnancy study. Sequencing was performed on CD4+ T cells from peripheral blood mononuclear cells, taken in the third trimester of pregnancy. The sequence links TRBV5-4 to TRBJ2-7; TRBD2 could be the D gene, as 6 bases match. The sequenced DNA: TGTGCCAGCAGCTCCCCGGGACTGATCGAGCAGTACTTC. The translation is CASSSPGLIEQYF.